Listed here is a single TCR beta chain. The entry originates in a study of cytomegalovirus exposure and HLA in healthy donors. At the level of the study: A subsequent analysis stated that the 100 to 150 validation repertoires were run on the same platform as the approximately 660 first-cohort repertoires.

The method was immunoSEQ multiplex PCR; TCRdb's version includes in-frame clones alone and lacks a portion of them. The data contain a few hundred thousand clones, approximately 84% of them singletons. The material sequenced was PBMCs. The source of this sequence is a man aged 18 to 29 in good health and CMV-seropositive.

The CDR3 is CASSFRTGDTGELFF. CDR3 bases: TGCGCCAGCAGCTTCCGGACAGGGGACACCGGGGAGCTGTTTTTT. The chain couples TRBV5-1 to TRBJ2-2; 9 nucleotides agree with TRBD1. Germline V gives CDR1 SGHRS, CDR2 YFSETQ. This CDR3 has 15 residues. Trimming at V came to 2 bases and at J to 3 bases, leaving 2 bases not matched to a gene.